The 20 T cell receptor beta chains in this list originate from one sample, sequenced in a study of shared T cell receptors in the human thymus. The data were produced by immunoSEQ multiplex PCR, yet TCRdb's version contains in-frame clones alone and is incomplete. The table lists 720,000 or so clones, around 85% of them singletons. These data also featured in a second study, about human thymus T cells.

The sample was thymocytes. These receptors were collected from a girl under three years old with a congenital heart defect.

The V gene is TRBV18, the J gene TRBJ2-7; D perhaps matches TRBD2 (7 bases). The CDR3 is 15 residues long. CDR1 and CDR2 (germline): KGHSH, LQKENI. V was cut by 4 bases and J by 2 bases, with 15 bases left in between. The CDR3 DNA is TGTGCCAGCTCACGTCTGGGGGGGACAACCTACGAGCAGTACTTC. Translation gives CASSRLGGTTYEQYF.

The rearrangement uses TRBV29-1 and TRBJ1-1, with D possibly matching TRBD1 (6 bases). The CDR3 contains 16 residues. Trimming pared 2 bases from V and 1 base from J, leaving 17 bases between. Germline V CDR1 and CDR2: SQVTM, ANQGSEA. CDR3 nucleotides: TGCAGCGTTGAATTAGGTACCGGACAGAGGAACACTGAAGCTTTCTTT. This encodes CSVELGTGQRNTEAFF.

V usage is TRBV5-1 and J usage is TRBJ2-5, with a weak D call TRBD1 (6 bases). With 3 bases removed from V and 2 bases from J, the gap between germline ends came to 14 bases. CDR1 and CDR2 from the germline V gene are SGHRS and YFSETQ. The CDR3 runs to 15 residues. The DNA for the CDR3 is TGCGCCAGCAGCTCAAAGGGACATTTACAAGAGACCCAGTACTTC. Translating gives CASSSKGHLQETQYF.

The chain carries TRBV11-2 and TRBJ2-2; 8 bases map to TRBD2. This CDR3 has 17 residues. Trimming cost V 0 bases and J 0 bases; bases outside gene matches: 3. CDR1 SGHAT and CDR2 FQNNGV come from the germline V gene. The CDR3 is CASSLDRREANTGELFF. The CDR3 nucleotides read TGTGCCAGCAGCTTAGATCGGCGGGAGGCGAACACCGGGGAGCTGTTTTTT.

This clone was picked up one time. V gene TRBV5-1 combines with J gene TRBJ1-2; 8 positions agree with TRBD1. The CDR3 spans 15 residues. The germline CDR1 and CDR2 sequences are SGHRS and YFSETQ. Germline trimming cut 4 bases from V and 4 bases from J; bases unmatched to any gene: 9. The CDR3 loop reads CASSIKYGQGYGYTF. For the CDR3, the DNA is TGCGCCAGCAGCATTAAGTACGGACAGGGCTATGGCTACACCTTC.

The rearrangement joins TRBV5-6 to TRBJ2-5, with D possibly TRBD1 on 7 matching bases. CDR3 length equals 15 residues. Germline CDR1 SGHDT, CDR2 YYEEEE. V was shortened by 4 bases and J by 4 bases, with 17 bases between the two germline ends. CDR3 protein: CASSTGVGGGETQYF. The DNA of the CDR3 is TGTGCCAGCAGCACAGGGGTGGGGGGTGGAGAGACCCAGTACTTC.

In this sample, this clone turned up a few times. It is unclear where the CDR3 begins or ends on the DNA, so no DNA is shown, and the CDR3 is as TCRdb lists it. The rearrangement links TRBV25-1 to TRBJ1-1. The CDR3 spans 11 residues, counting both ends. Germline CDR1 and CDR2: MGHDK and SYGVNS. CDR3 loop: CASSILEGTFF.

The sample holds a few counts of this clone. The rearrangement links TRBV10-3 to TRBJ2-2; the D is unclear. The CDR3 runs 12 residues. The germline gives CDR1 ENHRY, CDR2 SYGVKD. The ends were cut back, 8 bases at V and 2 bases at J, with 6 bases in the middle. The CDR3 is CAIGHNTGELFF. Here the CDR3 DNA reads TGTGCCATCGGGCATAACACCGGGGAGCTGTTTTTT.

This clone was counted a few times. This rearrangement joins TRBV27 to TRBJ1-5, with D possibly being TRBD1 (5 bases). This CDR3 region has 16 residues. Per germline, CDR1 MNHEY and CDR2 SMNVEV (reference sequence). Deletions cut 0 bases from V and 4 bases from J, with 13 bases between. The CDR3 DNA follows: TGTGCCAGCAGTTTATCCCTGGGGCTAGGGAATCAGCCCCAGCATTTT. It encodes CASSLSLGLGNQPQHF.

The chain uses TRBV14 and TRBJ2-7; 11 nucleotides match TRBD1. CDR3 length equals 22 residues. Germline V gene sequence: CDR1 SGHDN, CDR2 FVKESK. Trimming removed 0 bases from V and 5 bases from J; junction bases left unmatched: 24. CDR3 sequence reads: CASSQDGSLKDRGRSRFDEQYF. In nucleotides, the CDR3 is TGTGCCAGCAGCCAAGATGGGAGTCTTAAGGACAGGGGGCGGTCAAGATTCGACGAGCAGTACTTC.

This chain links TRBV4-3 with TRBJ1-2; D call uncertain. Germline V lookup: CDR1 LGHNA, CDR2 YSLEER. This CDR3 spans 16 amino acids. The V end was cut by 0 bases, the J end by 6 bases, with 17 bases between. DNA of the CDR3: TGCGCCAGCAGCCAAGATCCGGGTCGCCCTTTTCATGGCTACACCTTC. It is translated as CASSQDPGRPFHGYTF.

The chain employs TRBV27 and TRBJ1-1; 8 bases are a match to TRBD1. Germline CDR1 and CDR2: MNHEY and SMNVEV (reference sequence). This CDR3 contains 12 residues. Germline trimming cut 9 bases from V and 3 bases from J; bases unmatched to any gene: 3. CDR3: CASGQGYTEAFF. CDR3 bases: TGTGCCAGTGGACAGGGATACACTGAAGCTTTCTTT.

In this sample, this clone turned up once. The rearrangement links TRBV19 to TRBJ2-3; 7 bases match TRBD2. The V segment lost 3 bases and the J segment 6 bases; nucleotides outside the gene matches: 6. This CDR3 is built from 14 residues. Germline V gene data show CDR1 as LNHDA and CDR2 as SQIVND (reference sequence). The CDR3 sequence: CASSIRGVPDTQYF. Here the CDR3 DNA reads TGTGCCAGTAGTATCCGGGGGGTCCCCGATACGCAGTATTTT. Full variable domain (remainder filled in from reference TRBV19 and TRBJ2-3): DGGITQSPKYLFRKEGQNVTLSCEQNLNHDAMYWYRQDPGQGLRLIYYSQIVNDFQKGDIAEGYSVSREKKESFPLTVTSAQKNPTAFYLCASSIRGVPDTQYFGPGTRLTVL.

This chain connects TRBV4-3 to TRBJ1-1; the D gene is possibly TRBD1 (5 bases). Germline V lookup: CDR1 LGHNA, CDR2 YSLEER. This CDR3 contains 15 residues. The V end lost 2 bases, the J end lost 3 bases, and 13 bases lay between the germline ends. CDR3 in DNA: TGCGCCAGCAGCCAACTGCGGTCGGGGGACACTGAAGCTTTCTTT. Translating gives CASSQLRSGDTEAFF.

This chain uses TRBV2 with TRBJ1-2, with 7 positions matching TRBD1. CDR3 length equals 20 residues. Germline V CDR1 and CDR2: SNHLY, FYNNEI. After removal of 4 bases from V and 4 bases from J, the junction contained 24 bases not matched to a gene. CDR3 coding DNA: TGTGCCAGCAGTGTAATCGGACAGGAGGAATACGATAGGAGGGTCTATGGCTACACCTTC. This codes for CASSVIGQEEYDRRVYGYTF. Combining the CDR3 with reference TRBV2 and TRBJ1-2 gives the whole variable domain EPEVTQTPSHQVTQMGQEVILRCVPISNHLYFYWYRQILGQKVEFLVSFYNNEISEKSEIFDDQFSVERPDGSNFTLKIRSTKLEDSAMYFCASSVIGQEEYDRRVYGYTFGSGTRLTVV.

A note on this clone: The identical CDR3 is also encoded by other nucleotide sequences in the sample. The rearrangement uses TRBV4-1 and TRBJ2-7; D call uncertain. The ends were cut back, 0 bases at V and 4 bases at J, with 7 bases in the middle. CDR1 MGHRA and CDR2 YSYEKL come from the germline V gene. This CDR3 has 13 residues. The CDR3 protein is CASSQDSPYEQYF. The CDR3 DNA sequence: TGCGCCAGCAGCCAAGACAGTCCTTACGAGCAGTACTTC.

The chain joins TRBV5-1 to TRBJ2-5, with 9 bases lining up with TRBD2. The CDR3 extends over 17 amino acids. The trim removed 5 bases at V and 3 bases at J, leaving 14 bases unmatched. The germline gives CDR1 SGHRS, CDR2 YFSETQ. In DNA, the CDR3 is TGCGCCAGCAGTCGGGGAAGGTTAGCGGGGGCCAAAGAGACCCAGTACTTC. Amino acid sequence: CASSRGRLAGAKETQYF.

V usage is TRBV2 and J usage is TRBJ1-2, with 8 nucleotides matching TRBD1. The germline V gene has CDR1 SNHLY and CDR2 FYNNEI. V gave up 5 bases and J gave up 4 bases; unmatched junction bases: 9. This CDR3 has 15 residues. CDR3 residues: CASSNPTGVLYGYTF. The CDR3 bases are TGTGCCAGCAGTAACCCGACAGGGGTGCTCTATGGCTACACCTTC.

The CDR3, as DNA: TGTGCCACCAAACCTAACGGGGGGGCCTCCGGCAGGGAGCAGTTCTTC. Amino acid sequence: CATKPNGGASGREQFF. V and J are TRBV2 and TRBJ2-1; 8 nucleotides agree with TRBD2. CDR1 is SNHLY and CDR2 is FYNNEI in the germline V gene. The CDR3 length is 16 residues. V lost 10 bases, J lost 10 bases, and 21 bases stayed unmatched.

This chain joins TRBV28 and TRBJ1-1; 9 nucleotides agree with TRBD1. Germline loops: CDR1 MDHEN, CDR2 SYDVKM. Germline trimming cut 6 bases from V and 2 bases from J; bases unmatched to any gene: 13. The CDR3 totals 17 residues. The CDR3 sequence is CASSPIGQGIVNTEAFF. CDR3 in DNA: TGTGCCAGCAGCCCGATAGGACAGGGGATTGTTAACACTGAAGCTTTCTTT.